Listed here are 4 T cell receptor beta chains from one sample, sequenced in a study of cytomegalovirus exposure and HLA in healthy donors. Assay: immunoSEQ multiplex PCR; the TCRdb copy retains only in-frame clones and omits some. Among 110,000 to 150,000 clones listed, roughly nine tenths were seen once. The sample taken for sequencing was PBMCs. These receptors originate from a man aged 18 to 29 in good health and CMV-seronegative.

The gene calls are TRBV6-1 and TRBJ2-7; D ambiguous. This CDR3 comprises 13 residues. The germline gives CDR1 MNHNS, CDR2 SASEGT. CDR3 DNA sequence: TGTACCAGCAGTGAAGGTCCCGGGTACGAGCAGTACGTC. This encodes CTSSEGPGYEQYV.

The CDR3 sequence is CASSPRKGLETQYF. The CDR3 bases are TGTGCCAGCAGCCCTAGGAAGGGGCTGGAGACCCAGTACTTC. The genes are TRBV5-4 and TRBJ2-5, with D maybe TRBD1 (5 bases). CDR1 and CDR2 from the germline V gene are SGHNT and YYREEE (reference sequence). Trimming took off 4 bases at V and 5 bases at J, with 15 bases between the two ends. This CDR3 comprises 14 residues. The whole variable domain, filled in from reference TRBV5-4 and TRBJ2-5, reads ETGVTQSPTHLIKTRGQQVTLRCSSQSGHNTVSWYQQALGQGPQFIFQYYREEENGRGNFPPRFSGLQFPNYSSELNVNALELDDSALYLCASSPRKGLETQYFGPGTRLLVL.

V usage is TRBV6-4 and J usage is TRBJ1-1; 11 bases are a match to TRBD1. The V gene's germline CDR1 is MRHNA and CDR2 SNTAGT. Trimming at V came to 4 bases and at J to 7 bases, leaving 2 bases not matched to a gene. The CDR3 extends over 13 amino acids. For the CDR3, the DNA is TGTGCCAGCAGTGGGGACAGGGGGGGTGAAGCTTTCTTT. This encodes CASSGDRGGEAFF.

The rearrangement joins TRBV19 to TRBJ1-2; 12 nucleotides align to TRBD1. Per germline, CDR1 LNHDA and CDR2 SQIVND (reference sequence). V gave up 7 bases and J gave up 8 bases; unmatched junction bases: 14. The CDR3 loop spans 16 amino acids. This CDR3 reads CASTPGQGASIKGYTF. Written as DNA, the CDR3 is TGTGCCAGTACCCCGGGACAGGGGGCCTCGATAAAAGGCTACACCTTC.